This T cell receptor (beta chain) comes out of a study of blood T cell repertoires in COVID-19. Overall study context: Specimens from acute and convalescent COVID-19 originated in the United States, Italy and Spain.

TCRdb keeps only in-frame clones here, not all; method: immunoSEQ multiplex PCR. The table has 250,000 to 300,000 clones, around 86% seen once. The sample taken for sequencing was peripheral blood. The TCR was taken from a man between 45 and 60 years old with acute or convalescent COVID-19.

In DNA form, the CDR3 reads TGTGCCAGCAGCTTAATCGTTGATGGAGATGAGCAGTTCTTC. Its translation is CASSLIVDGDEQFF. The chain uses TRBV7-9 and TRBJ2-1; D gene ambiguous. This CDR3 is built from 14 residues. Trimming took off 2 bases at V and 8 bases at J, with 13 bases between the two ends. CDR1 is SEHNR and CDR2 is FQNEAQ in the germline V gene (reference sequence).